These 13 T cell receptor beta chains were all obtained from the same sample, sequenced in a study of human T cells and chemical hapten exposure. TCRdb passed the RACE reads through MiXCR, listing each CDR3 protein once. The sample shows 350,000 to 400,000 distinct CDR3 sequences, about 6% of them seen only once. Time point indicated: patch test 2, 6 weeks after DPC sensitization. Described treatment: therapeutic diphenylcyclopropenone sensitization with weekly scalp DPC. The sequences come from whole blood, collected in connection with sensitization to the hapten diphenylcyclopropenone (DPC). The source of these receptors is a woman aged 18-30 years with alopecia areata. Some clones in this sample may be carry-over from other donors' samples.

This clonotype was detected many times. The chain carries TRBV6-2 or TRBV6-3 and TRBJ1-1; TRBD1 aligns across 8 bases. CDR3 length: 13 residues. Germline lookup yields CDR1 MNHEY and CDR2 SVGEGT. The V gene end was trimmed by 7 bases and the J gene end by 4 bases; junction bases not matched to a gene: 5. For the CDR3, the DNA is TGTGCCAGCAAAGACAGGGGCGGCACTGAAGCTTTCTTT. Its protein is CASKDRGGTEAFF.

The chain links TRBV5-1 to TRBJ2-5; D is undetermined. The CDR3 extends over 13 amino acids. V lost 6 bases and J lost 4, with 13 bases in between. Germline CDR1 is SGHRS and CDR2 is YFSETQ. CDR3 sequence: CASKKIDGETQYF. The CDR3 DNA reads as TGCGCCAGCAAGAAAATTGACGGAGAGACCCAGTACTTC.

The chain joins TRBV28 to TRBJ2-3; TRBD2 aligns across 8 bases. Germline V lookup: CDR1 MDHEN, CDR2 SYDVKM. J gave up 4 bases and V 6 bases, and 9 bases lay outside the gene matches. The CDR3 consists of 15 residues. The CDR3 nucleotides read TGTGCCAGCAGCCTATCGGGGGGGGACCCAGATACGCAGTATTTT. This codes for CASSLSGGDPDTQYF.

This clonotype was counted many times. The V call is TRBV6-1, the J call TRBJ2-3, with TRBD2 matching 16 bases. The CDR3 is made up of 19 amino acids. V shed 6 bases and J 0 bases; nucleotides not matched to a gene: 9. From germline, CDR1 is MNHNS and CDR2 SASEGT. DNA of the CDR3: TGTGCCAGCAGCAGTCACGGGACTAGCGGGGGGGCAAGCACAGATACGCAGTATTTT. It is translated as CASSSHGTSGGASTDTQYF.

At least ten counts were recorded for this clonotype. The V and J genes are TRBV5-4 and TRBJ2-5; D is possibly TRBD2 (5 bases). This CDR3 is built from 13 residues. Trimming removed 2 bases from V and 4 bases from J, with 9 bases in between. The germline V gene has CDR1 SGHNT and CDR2 YYREEE (reference sequence). The CDR3 region is CASSFSAGETQYF. The CDR3 DNA sequence: TGTGCCAGCAGCTTTAGCGCTGGAGAGACCCAGTACTTC.

The chain couples TRBV6-6 to TRBJ2-3; D may be TRBD2 (6 bases). This CDR3 contains 16 residues. Deletions cut 4 bases from V and 4 bases from J, with 18 bases between. CDR1 is MNHNY, CDR2 SVGAGI, per germline (reference sequence). The CDR3, as DNA: TGTGCCAGCAGTTCCTCCGGGACTGGCTCGTCAGATACGCAGTATTTT. Amino acids: CASSSSGTGSSDTQYF.

The table lists this clonotype with a few counts. The chain has TRBV12-3 or TRBV12-4 and TRBJ2-3; no reliable D call. The CDR3 loop spans 16 amino acids. Trimming removed 3 bases at V and 0 bases at J, with 13 bases between. The CDR3 is CASSFRAARSTDTQYF. The CDR3 DNA is TGTGCCAGCAGTTTTAGGGCCGCCAGGAGCACAGATACGCAGTATTTT.

The chain couples TRBV6-5 to TRBJ2-3, with D unresolved. Germline V CDR1 and CDR2: MNHEY, SVGAGI. V lost 0 bases to trimming and J lost 0 bases, with 10 bases between them. The length of the CDR3 is 16 residues. CDR3: CASSYSRAPSTDTQYF. The CDR3 DNA follows: TGTGCCAGCAGTTACTCGCGAGCGCCTAGCACAGATACGCAGTATTTT.

This clonotype was counted ten times or more. The V call is TRBV20-1, the J call TRBJ1-5; 7 bases fit TRBD1. Trimming removed 0 bases from V and 1 base from J; junction bases left unmatched: 9. Germline V gives CDR1 DFQATT, CDR2 SNEGSKA (reference sequence). This CDR3 contains 17 residues. The CDR3: CSARDFNSRGSNQPQHF. The CDR3 DNA reads TGCAGTGCTAGAGATTTTAACAGCAGGGGGAGCAATCAGCCCCAGCATTTT.

Only a few counts were recorded for this clonotype. This sequence joins TRBV24-1 and TRBJ2-3; the D is unclear. The CDR3 has 15 amino acids. Looked up from germline, CDR1 is KGHDR and CDR2 is SFDVKD. V lost 4 bases and J lost 6, with 16 bases in between. CDR3 DNA sequence: TGTGCCACCAGTGACGCCCCGGGCCCGCTGGATACGCAGTATTTT. Its protein product is CATSDAPGPLDTQYF.

The chain employs TRBV10-2 and TRBJ2-3, with TRBD2 matching 8 bases. CDR1 is WSHSY and CDR2 is SAAADI in the germline V gene. V trimming: 7 bases; J trimming: 2 bases; junction bases outside the gene matches: 11. This CDR3 spans 16 amino acids. DNA for the CDR3: TGCGCCAGCACTAAAAGCGGGGGTCATAACACAGATACGCAGTATTTT. This codes for CASTKSGGHNTDTQYF.

V and J are TRBV4-2 and TRBJ2-1; 7 bases agree with TRBD2. The CDR3 consists of 16 residues. Unmatched junction bases numbered 6, after V lost 0 bases and J lost 4 bases. The germline CDR1 and CDR2 sequences are LGHNA and YNFKEQ. CDR3 loop: CASSQEAQRGYNEQFF. The CDR3 DNA is TGTGCCAGCAGCCAAGAGGCGCAGCGGGGATACAATGAGCAGTTCTTC.

This clonotype came up a few times. The V and J genes are TRBV9 and TRBJ2-3; no definite D call. The germline V gene has CDR1 SGDLS and CDR2 YYNGEE. This CDR3 is built from 15 residues. V was trimmed by 0 bases and J by 4 bases, leaving 12 bases between them. The CDR3 loop is CASSVDRPRADTQYF. CDR3 bases: TGTGCCAGCAGCGTAGATCGCCCCCGAGCAGATACGCAGTATTTT.